One T cell receptor beta chain is described in this entry. Both 60 Vbeta primers and 13 Jbeta primers went into the PCR. Generated by immunoSEQ multiplex PCR, the TCRdb table keeps only in-frame clones and is missing some. Here the sample table reports 200,000 to 250,000 clones. Deletions cut 5 bases from V and 5 bases from J, with 15 bases between. The CDR3 totals 15 residues. The V gene's germline CDR1 is MNHEY and CDR2 SVGAGI. The data are from a study of cytomegalovirus exposure and HLA in healthy donors. Sequenced material: PBMCs. The V and J genes are TRBV6-5 and TRBJ1-4, with D hard to call. The origin of this receptor is a girl aged 2 to 10 in good health and CMV-seropositive. The CDR3 coding sequence is TGTGCCAGCAGTCCAAGGACTGCGGTGAATGAAAAACTGTTTTTT. It translates to CASSPRTAVNEKLFF.